Each of the 26 T cell receptor beta chains below was sequenced from the same sample in a study of monozygotic twins with inflammatory bowel disease. TCRdb reprocessed the 5' RACE reads and reports one entry per CDR3 protein, with no DNA. The ten top clones account for approximately 3%, within a sample of approximately 160,000 distinct CDR3 sequences. The source material was blood. The source is a human donor with ulcerative colitis or Crohn's disease, or a healthy co-twin of an affected twin (not recorded which).

This sequence joins TRBV5-1 and TRBJ1-5. The CDR3 loop spans 15 amino acids. The germline gives CDR1 SGHRS, CDR2 YFSETQ. The CDR3 loop is CASSLDGVSNQPQHF.

This chain joins TRBV6-6 and TRBJ1-2; the TCRdb D gene call, TRBD1, has no DNA to confirm it. CDR1 and CDR2 from the germline V gene are MNHNY and SVGAGI (reference sequence). This CDR3 is built from 14 residues. The CDR3 loop reads CASSWDRESYGYTF.

The genes are TRBV6-5 and TRBJ2-1; TCRdb names TRBD1, which stays unverified in the absence of DNA. This CDR3 spans 16 amino acids. From germline, CDR1 is MNHEY and CDR2 SVGAGI. The CDR3 loop is CASSYPAGGAYNEQFF.

The J gene is TRBJ2-1, the V gene TRBV5-1; absent DNA, TCRdb's TRBD2 call cannot be checked. Germline V lookup: CDR1 SGHRS, CDR2 YFSETQ. This CDR3 is 11 amino acids long. The CDR3 sequence: CASSFSDEQFF.

CDR3 in amino acids: CASSLSASGANVLTF. V is TRBV12-3 or TRBV12-4 and J is TRBJ2-6. The length of the CDR3 is 15 residues.

This chain uses TRBV28 with TRBJ2-3. The CDR3 totals 18 residues. The germline gives CDR1 MDHEN, CDR2 SYDVKM. The CDR3 reads CASSYGSYSEWDTDTQYF.

The gene calls are TRBV5-4 and TRBJ2-7; TCRdb indicates TRBD2, and absent DNA this call remains unverified. Germline V gene data show CDR1 as SGHNT and CDR2 as YYREEE (reference sequence). This CDR3 has 16 amino acids. This CDR3 reads CASSSWGQAGVREQYF.

This sequence joins TRBV12-3 or TRBV12-4 and TRBJ2-5; there is no DNA to check the TCRdb D call of TRBD1. The CDR3 spans 14 residues. The CDR3 loop is CASSLNPGMETQYF.

This CDR3 is CSVEGQTYEQYF. This chain joins TRBV29-1 and TRBJ2-7; checking the TCRdb D call of TRBD1 is not possible without DNA. The CDR3 sequence is 12 residues long. Germline assignment: CDR1 SQVTM and CDR2 ANQGSEA.

The chain has TRBV30 and TRBJ2-5; the TRBD1 assignment by TCRdb is unverifiable without DNA. CDR3 length: 15 residues. Germline assignment: CDR1 GTSNPN and CDR2 SVGIG (reference sequence). CDR3 protein: CAWSVGTGAGETQYF.

This chain links TRBV10-1 with TRBJ2-7; absent DNA, TCRdb's TRBD1 call cannot be checked. The CDR3 has 13 residues. Germline loops: CDR1 WNHNN, CDR2 SYGVQD (reference sequence). The CDR3 is CASSVGANAEQYF.

The V and J genes are TRBV27 and TRBJ2-5; TCRdb lists TRBD2, though no DNA is available to test this call. Germline CDR1 MNHEY, CDR2 SMNVEV (reference sequence). CDR3 length: 18 residues. CDR3 sequence: CASSTSGSMGTKAETQYF.

The chain is built from TRBV9 and TRBJ1-1; TCRdb gives TRBD1 as the D gene, but with no DNA this cannot be confirmed. Germline V gives CDR1 SGDLS, CDR2 YYNGEE. CDR3 length: 18 amino acids. This CDR3 is CASSAQSFGGRWDTEAFF. The complete variable domain, with remaining parts taken from reference TRBV9 and TRBJ1-1, reads DSGVTQTPKHLITATGQRVTLRCSPRSGDLSVYWYQQSLDQGLQFLIQYYNGEERAKGNILERFSAQQFPDLHSELNLSSLELGDSALYFCASSAQSFGGRWDTEAFFGQGTRLTVV.

V gene TRBV9 combines with J gene TRBJ2-2; the D call of TRBD2 rests on TCRdb alone, since no DNA is present to check it. Germline-derived CDR1 and CDR2 are SGDLS and YYNGEE. This CDR3 contains 16 residues. CDR3 amino acids: CASSPREGGRRGELFF.

V usage is TRBV18 and J usage is TRBJ1-1. This CDR3 spans 15 amino acids. The V gene's germline CDR1 is KGHSH and CDR2 LQKENI. This CDR3 reads CASSPEVSVNTEAFF.

The chain recombines TRBV27 with TRBJ2-2; TCRdb reports TRBD2, a call that lacks DNA to check it against. CDR3 size: 15 residues. Germline V gene sequence: CDR1 MNHEY, CDR2 SMNVEV (reference sequence). The CDR3: CASRLQTRNTGELFF.

The chain uses TRBV18 and TRBJ2-7; the D gene TCRdb calls, TRBD2, cannot be checked with no DNA. Germline values: CDR1 KGHSH, CDR2 LQKENI. The CDR3 spans 14 residues. The CDR3 region is CASSPGTSVYEQYF.

The V gene is TRBV18, the J gene TRBJ2-1. The CDR3 consists of 12 residues. Germline CDR1 and CDR2: KGHSH and LQKENI. The CDR3: CASSPSQNEQFF.

The V and J genes are TRBV18 and TRBJ2-3. This CDR3 has 14 amino acids. CDR1 is KGHSH, CDR2 LQKENI, per germline. This chain's CDR3 is CASSPEVRTDTQYF. Filled out from reference TRBV18 and TRBJ2-3, the complete variable domain reads NAGVMQNPRHLVRRRGQEARLRCSPMKGHSHVYWYRQLPEEGLKFMVYLQKENIIDESGMPKERFSAEFPKEGPSILRIQQVVRGDSAAYFCASSPEVRTDTQYFGPGTRLTVL.

The V gene is TRBV5-4, the J gene TRBJ2-5; TCRdb proposes TRBD2, but this gene call is untestable without DNA. CDR1 is SGHNT, CDR2 YYREEE, per germline (reference sequence). The CDR3 length is 15 residues. The CDR3 is CASSLKTSFIETQYF.

The chain combines TRBV20-1 with TRBJ1-1. The V gene's germline CDR1 is DFQATT and CDR2 SNEGSKA (reference sequence). The CDR3 is 14 amino acids. The CDR3 sequence: CSARREWGNTEAFF.

The chain combines TRBV20-1 with TRBJ1-1. The CDR3 runs to 14 residues. The germline V gene encodes CDR1 DFQATT and CDR2 SNEGSKA (reference sequence). Here the CDR3 reads CSAYSAGQNTEAFF.

V gene TRBV4-1 combines with J gene TRBJ2-2; TCRdb gives TRBD1 as the D gene, but with no DNA this cannot be confirmed. CDR1 and CDR2 from the germline V gene are MGHRA and YSYEKL. This CDR3 has 15 residues. CDR3 sequence reads: CASMGAGALTGELFF.

The V and J genes are TRBV20-1 and TRBJ2-3. The V gene's germline CDR1 is DFQATT and CDR2 SNEGSKA (reference sequence). The CDR3 has 15 residues. The CDR3 spells CSAPANGVSTDTQYF.

V gene TRBV13 combines with J gene TRBJ2-7; absent DNA, TCRdb's TRBD1 call cannot be checked. CDR3 length: 20 residues. Germline CDR1 reads PRHDT; CDR2 reads FYEKMQ (reference sequence). This chain's CDR3 is CASSLGPGIPISIAPYEQYF.

The chain couples TRBV11-1 to TRBJ2-4; the TCRdb call, TRBD1, lacks DNA for checking. The CDR3 covers 16 residues. The germline V gene has CDR1 SGHAT and CDR2 FQDESV (reference sequence). The CDR3 loop reads CASSSMTGFVKTIQYF.